A selection of T cell receptor beta chains follows, all from one sample in a study of vaccination and CD4 T cells after COVID-19. Their antigens remain unidentified. In TCRdb, the PCR reads were re-called with MiXCR into one record per CDR3 protein. The sample has some 10,000 distinct CDR3 sequences, 59% seen once. Sequencing was carried out using CD4+ T cells from blood, cultured in vitro. The receptors come from a human donor who had recovered from COVID-19. CDR3s include the opening cysteine and the closing phenylalanine or tryptophan. The order of the fields is clone size, J gene, CDR3 length, V gene, D gene, CDR3 DNA, CDR3 protein. The D gene is left open where the match is weak. Clone size is shown for a subset of rows, as once, few, many or a class of expanded clone.

>once|TRBJ1-1|15|TRBV18|NA
TGTGCCAGCTCACCACCGAGGGGCGCGAACACTGAAGCTTTCTTT
CASSPPRGANTEAFF
>NA|TRBJ1-4|13|TRBV20-1|NA
TGCAGTGCCAGTTCTGGGGGCACGGAAAAACTGTTTTTT
CSASSGGTEKLFF
>NA|TRBJ2-1|16|TRBV2|NA
TGTGCCAGCAGTGGTAGGACCGCCAGCTCCTACAATGAGCAGTTCTTC
CASSGRTASSYNEQFF
>NA|TRBJ1-2|12|TRBV19|NA
TGTGCCAGTAGTATCCAGGGAGGCGGCTACACCTTC
CASSIQGGGYTF
>NA|TRBJ1-2|13|TRBV27|NA
TGTGCCAGCAGTTTACGGGGGGGACAAGGCTACACCTTC
CASSLRGGQGYTF
>NA|TRBJ1-3|16|TRBV7-6|NA
TGTGCCAGCAGCACCAACACCTTACCCTCTGGAAACACCATATATTTT
CASSTNTLPSGNTIYF
>NA|TRBJ1-2|14|TRBV7-8|NA
TGTGCCAGCAGCGCTACAGGGACGGCCGGTGGCTACACCTTC
CASSATGTAGGYTF
>few|TRBJ1-1|13|TRBV20-1|NA
TGCAGTGCTAGAGACAAATTGGTCACTGAAGCTTTCTTT
CSARDKLVTEAFF
>NA|TRBJ2-1|11|TRBV19|NA
TGTGCCAGCCAGGAGCGGGATGAGCAGTTCTTC
CASQERDEQFF
>NA|TRBJ2-3|13|TRBV30|NA
TGTGCCTGGACCTCCGGAGGCACAGATACGCAGTATTTT
CAWTSGGTDTQYF
>NA|TRBJ2-2|16|TRBV7-9|NA
TGTGCCAGCAGCGCCAAGAGCTTTAACCCCTCCGGGGAGCTGTTTTTT
CASSAKSFNPSGELFF
>few|TRBJ2-1|13|TRBV7-8|NA
TGTGCCAGCAGCTTAGTAGCAGACAATGAGCAGTTCTTC
CASSLVADNEQFF
>NA|TRBJ2-2|17|TRBV27|NA
TGTGCCAGCAGTTTAATGGGGGGCCCGAAGAACACCGGGGAGCTGTTTTTT
CASSLMGGPKNTGELFF
>few|TRBJ2-2|14|TRBV20-1|TRBD1
TGCAGTGCTAGGAACAGGGGTAACACCGGGGAGCTGTTTTTT
CSARNRGNTGELFF
>few|TRBJ2-5|14|TRBV20-1|TRBD2
TGCAGTGCTAGTTACAGCGGGGGGCTGGAGACCCAGTACTTC
CSASYSGGLETQYF
>few|TRBJ2-7|15|TRBV7-2|NA
TGTGCCAGCAGCCTCCTGAATAGCGCCGCCTACGAGCAGTACTTC
CASSLLNSAAYEQYF
>NA|TRBJ2-7|14|TRBV11-2|TRBD2
TGTGCCAGCAGCCCCACAAATACGGGGGGCGAGCAGTACTTC
CASSPTNTGGEQYF
>few|TRBJ1-2|14|TRBV27|TRBD1
TGTGCCAGCAGTTCCGGACAGGGGAGGCGCGGCTACACCTTC
CASSSGQGRRGYTF
>NA|TRBJ1-1|15|TRBV6-2/TRBV6-3|TRBD1
TGTGCCAGCAGACGCCGCAGGGGGCAAAGCACTGAAGCTTTCTTT
CASRRRRGQSTEAFF
>few|TRBJ2-5|16|TRBV18|TRBD1
TGTGCCAGCTCACCAAGAGTGGGACAGGGACAAGAGACCCAGTACTTC
CASSPRVGQGQETQYF
>few|TRBJ2-4|16|TRBV7-9|NA
TGTGCCAGCAGCTCTTTGACCGCGCTAGCCAAAAACATTCAGTACTTC
CASSSLTALAKNIQYF
>few|TRBJ1-5|15|TRBV21-1|NA
TGTGCCAGCAGCAAAGAGGGACAGGGACATCAGCCCCAGCATTTT
CASSKEGQGHQPQHF
>few|TRBJ1-1|14|TRBV12-3/TRBV12-4|NA
TGTGCCAGCAGTTTTGACGGGGGAAGGACTGAAGCTTTCTTT
CASSFDGGRTEAFF
>once|TRBJ1-1|14|TRBV7-6|TRBD1
TGTGCCAGCAGCCCACAGGGGGCGAACACTGAAGCTTTCTTT
CASSPQGANTEAFF
>NA|TRBJ1-1|11|TRBV6-1|NA
TGTGCCAGCAGAACACAGGAGGAAGCTTTCTTT
CASRTQEEAFF
>NA|TRBJ1-1|14|TRBV6-1|NA
TGTGCCAGCAGGGGGGAGGTAAGGAGCACTGAAGCTTTCTTT
CASRGEVRSTEAFF
>NA|TRBJ2-5|13|TRBV29-1|NA
TGCAGCGTTGTAGGGCAGTGGCAAGAGACCCAGTACTTC
CSVVGQWQETQYF
>NA|TRBJ2-2|15|TRBV15|TRBD1
TGTGCCACCAGCAGAAGGACAGGGGACGCCGGGGAGCTGTTTTTT
CATSRRTGDAGELFF
>few|TRBJ1-1|14|TRBV11-3|NA
TGTGCCAGCAGCTCGCGACCGAGGGGTACTGAAGCTTTCTTT
CASSSRPRGTEAFF
>NA|TRBJ1-1|14|TRBV7-9|NA
TGTGCCAGCAGCTTGAGGACAGAGGGGGCTGAAGCTTTCTTT
CASSLRTEGAEAFF
>NA|TRBJ1-4|14|TRBV19|NA
TGTGCCAGTAGAAGGAGTTCCACTAATGAAAAACTGTTTTTT
CASRRSSTNEKLFF
>few|TRBJ2-1|15|TRBV6-2/TRBV6-3|TRBD2
TGTGCCAGCAGTACCGAGGGCGGGAGGGCCAATGAGCAGTTCTTC
CASSTEGGRANEQFF
>NA|TRBJ1-2|13|TRBV2|TRBD1
TGTGCCAGCAGCGGCACAGGGGGCCATGGCTACACCTTC
CASSGTGGHGYTF
>once|TRBJ2-3|15|TRBV4-2|NA
TGTGCCAGCAGCCAGGGGGCGGGCCACACAGATACGCAGTATTTT
CASSQGAGHTDTQYF
>hyperexpanded|TRBJ1-5|15|TRBV12-3/TRBV12-4|NA
TGTGCCAGCAGCGCTGACAGCACTCGCAATCAGCCCCAGCATTTT
CASSADSTRNQPQHF
>NA|TRBJ1-1|13|TRBV6-2/TRBV6-3|NA
TGTGCCAGCAGTTACCGGAAGAACACTGAAGCTTTCTTT
CASSYRKNTEAFF
>few|TRBJ2-7|13|TRBV7-6|NA
TGTGCCAGCAGCTTAGTCCGGGCGGGGGAGCAGTACTTC
CASSLVRAGEQYF
>few|TRBJ2-2|14|TRBV7-2|NA
TGTGCCAGCAGCTTAGGATACGCCACCGGGGAGCTGTTTTTT
CASSLGYATGELFF
>NA|TRBJ2-7|12|TRBV20-1|NA
TGCAGTGCTCGGGGGCCAGCCTACGAGCAGTACTTC
CSARGPAYEQYF
>few|TRBJ1-3|14|TRBV20-1|NA
TGCAGTGCTAGAGCCACAGGGAGCGGAAACACCATATATTTT
CSARATGSGNTIYF
>once|TRBJ2-7|17|TRBV7-9|TRBD2
TGTGCCAGCAGCTTAGCGGTGGGTGGACTAGTAAGCAACGAGCAGTACTTC
CASSLAVGGLVSNEQYF
>NA|TRBJ2-7|12|TRBV7-2|NA
TGTGCCAGCAGCTTAAATGATTACGAGCAGTACTTC
CASSLNDYEQYF
>NA|TRBJ1-1|12|TRBV11-3|NA
TGTGCCAGCAGCTTAGATCACACTGAAGCTTTCTTT
CASSLDHTEAFF
>NA|TRBJ1-2|13|TRBV14|NA
TGTGCCAGCAGCCTGAGAATCAACTATGGCTACACCTTC
CASSLRINYGYTF
>NA|TRBJ2-1|16|TRBV6-2/TRBV6-3|TRBD2
TGTGCCAGCGCGGGTGTAGCGGGAGGATTTTGGAATGAGCAGTTCTTC
CASAGVAGGFWNEQFF
>NA|TRBJ1-1|16|TRBV7-2|NA
TGTGCCAGCAGCTTAGCTTTGTTTAGGGGTCACACTGAAGCTTTCTTT
CASSLALFRGHTEAFF
>NA|TRBJ2-2|17|TRBV6-2/TRBV6-3|TRBD2
TGTGCCAGCAGTACGGCTAGCGGGGGACAGCGCACCGGGGAGCTGTTTTTT
CASSTASGGQRTGELFF
>NA|TRBJ2-3|15|TRBV7-9|NA
TGTGCCAGCAGCCCCCCGGTGAGAGCGAAAGATACGCAGTATTTT
CASSPPVRAKDTQYF
>NA|TRBJ2-2|13|TRBV30|TRBD1
TGTGCCTGGAACAGGGGTTATGGCGGGGAGCTGTTTTTT
CAWNRGYGGELFF
>NA|TRBJ1-1|16|TRBV27|NA
TGTGCCAGCAGTTTAAGGGGCAGGTGGTCGGACACTGAAGCTTTCTTT
CASSLRGRWSDTEAFF
>NA|TRBJ1-2|13|TRBV7-2|NA
TGTGCCAGCAGCTTTGGGACTGAGTATGGCTACACCTTC
CASSFGTEYGYTF